Shown below are 8 T cell receptor beta chains from a single sample sequenced in a study of cytomegalovirus exposure and HLA in healthy donors. The PCR made use of 60 Vbeta and 13 Jbeta primers. TCRdb's table, derived via immunoSEQ multiplex PCR, lists solely in-frame clones and lacks some. The sample holds roughly 190,000 clones, around 68% seen once. Material: PBMCs. The receptors originated from a man aged 40-50 years in good health and CMV-seronegative.

This sequence joins TRBV7-9 and TRBJ2-5, with 7 bases identical to TRBD2. CDR3 length equals 14 residues. Per germline, CDR1 SEHNR and CDR2 FQNEAQ (reference sequence). Trimming cost V 2 bases and J 3 bases; bases outside gene matches: 3. The CDR3 nucleotides are TGTGCCAGCAGCTTAAGCCTAGCGGAAGAGACCCAGTACTTC. The encoded protein is CASSLSLAEETQYF. Based on the CDR3 plus reference TRBV7-9 and TRBJ2-5, the full variable domain is DTGVSQNPRHKITKRGQNVTFRCDPISEHNRLYWYRQTLGQGPEFLTYFQNEAQLEKSRLLSDRFSAERPKGSFSTLEIQRTEQGDSAMYLCASSLSLAEETQYFGPGTRLLVL.

The chain links TRBV5-1 to TRBJ2-5; D is undetermined. CDR3 size: 14 residues. CDR1 is SGHRS and CDR2 is YFSETQ in the germline V gene. Trimming pared 0 bases from V and 0 bases from J, leaving 6 bases between. In DNA form, the CDR3 reads TGCGCCAGCAGCTTGGTAGATCACCAAGAGACCCAGTACTTC. This encodes CASSLVDHQETQYF.

CDR3 region: CASSEGGTGGNEQFF. Here the CDR3 DNA reads TGTGCCAGCAGTGAAGGAGGGACAGGGGGTAATGAGCAGTTCTTC. V and J are TRBV6-1 and TRBJ2-1; 11 nucleotides line up with TRBD1. The CDR3 has 15 amino acids. The J segment lost 7 bases and the V segment lost 1 base, leaving 3 bases of the junction unmatched. Per germline, CDR1 MNHNS and CDR2 SASEGT.

This chain uses TRBV15 with TRBJ1-3; D gene uncertain. The CDR3 spans 14 residues. The germline V and J ends were trimmed by 0 bases and 1 base, with 4 bases remaining between them. In germline, CDR1 is LNHNV, CDR2 YYDKDF (reference sequence). The DNA of the CDR3 is TGTGCCACCAGCAGAGATATTTCTGGAAACACCATATATTTT. It translates to CATSRDISGNTIYF.

This clone was counted a single time. The genes are TRBV6-5 and TRBJ2-3; 7 nucleotides match TRBD1. Trimming at V came to 1 base and at J to 4 bases, leaving 8 bases not matched to a gene. CDR1 and CDR2 from the germline V gene are MNHEY and SVGAGI. The CDR3 contains 16 residues. CDR3 nucleotides: TGTGCCAGCAGTTACTGGAGACAGGGTGGGGCAGATACGCAGTATTTT. It yields the protein CASSYWRQGGADTQYF.

This clone occurred once. V and J are TRBV11-3 and TRBJ2-2; TRBD2 agrees at 7 bases. The V gene's germline CDR1 is SGHNT and CDR2 YENEEA. J gave up 2 bases and V 5 bases, and 5 bases lay outside the gene matches. CDR3 length: 15 amino acids. The CDR3 nucleotides are TGTGCCAGCAGCCGACTAGCCGTTAACACCGGGGAGCTGTTTTTT. Translating gives CASSRLAVNTGELFF.

The chain joins TRBV28 to TRBJ2-5; D possibly corresponds to TRBD2 (6 bases). With the DNA end fitting TRBJ2-7 better, the J assignment may be wrong. The CDR3 length is 14 residues. Per germline, CDR1 MDHEN and CDR2 SYDVKM. The CDR3 DNA is TGTGCCAGCAGTAGTTCCGGGGGTGGCCACGAGCAGTACTTC. Its translation: CASSSSGGGHEQYF.

The genes are TRBV4-3 and TRBJ2-7; perhaps TRBD1 as D (5 bases). Trimming pared 4 bases from V and 1 base from J, leaving 8 bases between. This CDR3 has 13 amino acids. Per the germline V gene, CDR1 is LGHNA and CDR2 is YSLEER. Here the CDR3 reads CASSLRQSYEQYF. DNA for the CDR3: TGCGCCAGCAGCCTCAGACAGTCCTACGAGCAGTACTTC.